Presented here are 20 T cell receptor beta chains from one specimen sequenced in a study of shared clonotypes between healthy human individuals. Produced via immunoSEQ multiplex PCR; TCRdb's table is partial and in-frame only. The sample carries 550,000 to 600,000 clones, just over 75% recorded once. The sample consisted of PBMCs. The receptors were sampled from a middle-aged woman in good health. Some clones in this sample may be carry-over from other donors' samples.

The V gene is TRBV15, the J gene TRBJ1-1, with TRBD1 as a possible D gene (5 bases). CDR3 length: 15 amino acids. CDR1 is LNHNV, CDR2 YYDKDF, per germline (reference sequence). The V end lost 0 bases, the J end lost 5 bases, and 13 bases lay between the germline ends. The DNA of the CDR3 is TGTGCCACCAGCAGAGAGGTAGGGACGGGGACTGAAGCTTTCTTT. Its translation is CATSREVGTGTEAFF.

Written as DNA, the CDR3 is TGTGCCAGCAGCGAGGCTGCGACGGAGACCCAGTACTTC. The encoded protein is CASSEAATETQYF. The V gene is TRBV25-1, the J gene TRBJ2-5; D gene ambiguous. CDR1 is MGHDK, CDR2 SYGVNS, per germline. The CDR3 covers 13 residues. V was pared by 6 bases and J by 5 bases, with 13 bases between. The variable domain in full, with the rest retrieved from reference TRBV25-1 and TRBJ2-5, is EADIYQTPRYLVIGTGKKITLECSQTMGHDKMYWYQQDPGMELHLIHYSYGVNSTEKGDLSSESTVSRIRTEHFPLTLESARPSHTSQYLCASSEAATETQYFGPGTRLLVL.

V usage is TRBV6-5 and J usage is TRBJ2-5; no firm D call. From germline, CDR1 is MNHEY and CDR2 SVGAGI. V dropped 6 bases and J dropped 1 base, with 9 bases sitting between them. This CDR3 has 13 amino acids. CDR3 coding DNA: TGTGCCAGCAGAACCCCGGGCCAAGAGACCCAGTACTTC. Translating it yields CASRTPGQETQYF.

The chain employs TRBV7-9 and TRBJ2-1; unclear D gene. There are 13 residues in the CDR3. The germline V and J ends were trimmed by 5 bases and 6 bases, with 11 bases remaining between them. Germline assignment: CDR1 SEHNR and CDR2 FQNEAQ (reference sequence). The CDR3 spells CASSKSTPNEQFF. The CDR3 DNA is TGTGCCAGCAGCAAATCGACCCCCAATGAGCAGTTCTTC.

This chain connects TRBV7-9 to TRBJ1-1; D gene uncertain. The CDR3 covers 16 residues. CDR1 is SEHNR and CDR2 is FQNEAQ in the germline V gene (reference sequence). V lost 4 bases and J 0 bases, leaving 15 bases between the germline ends. The CDR3 nucleotides are TGTGCCAGCAGCTCCGGTGGTTTGGGGTTGAACACTGAAGCTTTCTTT. Translated: CASSSGGLGLNTEAFF.

V and J are TRBV4-1 and TRBJ2-5; D call uncertain. Germline V CDR1 and CDR2: MGHRA, YSYEKL. The V and J ends lost 5 bases and 5 bases respectively, with 12 bases between them. CDR3 length: 13 amino acids. The CDR3 loop is CASSNSGRETQYF. As DNA, the CDR3 is TGCGCCAGCAGCAACAGTGGGCGGGAGACCCAGTACTTC.

This clone came up once. The sample holds other DNA sequences that translate to the same CDR3. V gene TRBV5-8 combines with J gene TRBJ2-1, with D possibly matching TRBD1 (6 bases). The germline V and J ends were trimmed by 1 base and 0 bases, with 8 bases remaining between them. This CDR3 is 15 amino acids long. CDR1 SGHTS and CDR2 YDEGEE come from the germline V gene. CDR3 nucleotide sequence: TGTGCCAGCAGCTTGACAGGGAGCTCCTACAATGAGCAGTTCTTC. Protein product: CASSLTGSSYNEQFF.

This clone occurred many times. The chain uses TRBV5-4 and TRBJ2-7; D unclear. Trimming stripped 0 bases from V and 2 bases from J, with 6 bases between. CDR3 length: 13 residues. The germline V gene encodes CDR1 SGHNT and CDR2 YYREEE (reference sequence). The CDR3 spells CASSLDMTYEQYF. The CDR3 region has the DNA TGTGCCAGCAGCTTGGACATGACCTACGAGCAGTACTTC.

In its sample, this clone was seen once. This chain connects TRBV25-1 to TRBJ2-1; 14 bases map to TRBD2. J lost 4 bases, V lost 4 bases, and 6 bases had no gene match. The CDR3 extends over 17 amino acids. Germline CDR1 MGHDK, CDR2 SYGVNS. CDR3 bases: TGTGCCAGCAGTGGACTAGCGGGAGGGCCCGTATACAATGAGCAGTTCTTC. This codes for CASSGLAGGPVYNEQFF. Combining the CDR3 with reference TRBV25-1 and TRBJ2-1 gives the whole variable domain EADIYQTPRYLVIGTGKKITLECSQTMGHDKMYWYQQDPGMELHLIHYSYGVNSTEKGDLSSESTVSRIRTEHFPLTLESARPSHTSQYLCASSGLAGGPVYNEQFFGPGTRLTVL.

This clone was recorded only once. A much larger clonotype is one base distant, so this may be a read error. The chain joins TRBV30 to TRBJ2-7; TRBD2 is a possible D gene (5 bases). The CDR3 is made up of 11 amino acids. The germline V gene has CDR1 GTSNPN and CDR2 SVGIG (reference sequence). CDR3 loop: CAWSVQAEQCF. As DNA, the CDR3 is TGTGCCTGGAGTGTACAAGCGGAGCAGTGCTTC.

The J gene is TRBJ2-2, the V gene TRBV19; TRBD2 aligns across 10 bases. Trimming took 7 bases from V and 0 from J; bases not matched to a gene: 8. The CDR3 covers 17 residues. Germline V lookup: CDR1 LNHDA, CDR2 SQIVND (reference sequence). CDR3 bases: TGTGCCAGTACCGAACCGGGACTAGCGTCGAACACCGGGGAGCTGTTTTTT. This codes for CASTEPGLASNTGELFF.

CDR3 sequence reads: CASSLDSSRIAYEQYF. The CDR3 DNA sequence: TGTGCCAGCAGCTTAGATAGTAGCAGGATCGCCTACGAGCAGTACTTC. The rearrangement links TRBV11-2 to TRBJ2-7; unclear D gene. Germline assignment: CDR1 SGHAT and CDR2 FQNNGV. This CDR3 region has 16 residues. V was clipped by 0 bases and J by 2 bases, with 14 bases between them.

Worth noting for this clone: This may be a read error: a much more frequent sequence differs by one nucleotide. CDR3 region: CASSLDRQGGTEAFF. DNA for the CDR3: TGTGCCAGCAGCTTAGATCGGCAGGGTGGCACTGAAGCTTTCTTT. V is TRBV11-2 and J is TRBJ1-1, with a weak D call TRBD1 (5 bases). Germline V gene data show CDR1 as SGHAT and CDR2 as FQNNGV. V was shortened by 0 bases and J by 4 bases, with 12 bases between the two germline ends. The CDR3 is 15 amino acids.

The genes are TRBV28 and TRBJ2-7; D gene ambiguous. The germline V gene encodes CDR1 MDHEN and CDR2 SYDVKM. V was cut by 4 bases and J by 0 bases, with 10 bases left in between. This CDR3 contains 14 residues. CDR3 coding DNA: TGTGCCAGCAGTTCCCCAGGTAGCTCCTACGAGCAGTACTTC. It translates to CASSSPGSSYEQYF.

Concerning this clone itself: The sample carries other DNA sequences with the same CDR3. The chain couples TRBV5-1 to TRBJ2-2; 11 bases line up with TRBD1. V was pared by 2 bases and J by 6 bases, with 3 bases of the junction left unmatched. The germline CDR1 and CDR2 sequences are SGHRS and YFSETQ. The CDR3 is made up of 15 amino acids. The CDR3 here is CASSLGQGASGELFF. For the CDR3, the DNA is TGCGCCAGCAGCTTAGGACAGGGGGCCTCCGGGGAGCTGTTTTTT.

The chain combines TRBV28 with TRBJ2-4; TRBD2 matches 12 bases. Per germline, CDR1 MDHEN and CDR2 SYDVKM. The CDR3 runs to 14 residues. Trimming cost V 3 bases and J 9 bases; bases outside gene matches: 3. The CDR3 loop reads CASSFGLAGSIQYF. As DNA, the CDR3 is TGTGCCAGCAGTTTCGGACTAGCGGGAAGCATTCAGTACTTC.

The chain has TRBV11-2 and TRBJ2-3, with D possibly being TRBD1 or TRBD2 (6 bases each). The CDR3 has 15 amino acids. Trimming pared 3 bases from V and 3 bases from J, leaving 13 bases between. Germline CDR1 SGHAT, CDR2 FQNNGV. Here the CDR3 reads CASSFGGGRTDTQYF. Written as DNA, the CDR3 is TGTGCCAGCAGCTTTGGAGGGGGAAGGACAGATACGCAGTATTTT.

This chain connects TRBV6-5 to TRBJ2-2; 9 bases agree with TRBD2. CDR1 is MNHEY and CDR2 is SVGAGI in the germline V gene. The CDR3 spans 15 residues. The junction had 11 bases not matched to a gene; V was cut back by 8 bases and J by 7 bases. The CDR3 DNA sequence: TGTGCCAGCCAGGAGGCGGGAGGGCCCCACGGGGAGCTGTTTTTT. Its protein is CASQEAGGPHGELFF.

A word on this clone: Other DNA sequences in this sample translate to the same CDR3. This sequence joins TRBV7-2 and TRBJ2-3; D is unresolved. The CDR3 runs 13 residues. V was pared by 3 bases and J by 2 bases, with 6 bases between. Germline values: CDR1 SGHTA, CDR2 FQGNSA. In DNA, the CDR3 is TGTGCCAGCAGCTTTGGGAACACAGATACGCAGTATTTT. It translates to CASSFGNTDTQYF. Full variable domain (outside the CDR3, taken from reference TRBV7-2 and TRBJ2-3): GAGVSQSPSNKVTEKGKDVELRCDPISGHTALYWYRQSLGQGLEFLIYFQGNSAPDKSGLPSDRFSAERTGGSVSTLTIQRTQQEDSAVYLCASSFGNTDTQYFGPGTRLTVL.

The V call is TRBV19, the J call TRBJ2-5, with 8 nucleotides matching TRBD1. Per the germline V gene, CDR1 is LNHDA and CDR2 is SQIVND (reference sequence). This CDR3 region has 16 residues. Germline trimming cut 5 bases from V and 0 bases from J; bases unmatched to any gene: 8. In nucleotides, the CDR3 is TGTGCCAGTAGTCCAGGGACAGGAACGTACCAAGAGACCCAGTACTTC. Residues: CASSPGTGTYQETQYF.